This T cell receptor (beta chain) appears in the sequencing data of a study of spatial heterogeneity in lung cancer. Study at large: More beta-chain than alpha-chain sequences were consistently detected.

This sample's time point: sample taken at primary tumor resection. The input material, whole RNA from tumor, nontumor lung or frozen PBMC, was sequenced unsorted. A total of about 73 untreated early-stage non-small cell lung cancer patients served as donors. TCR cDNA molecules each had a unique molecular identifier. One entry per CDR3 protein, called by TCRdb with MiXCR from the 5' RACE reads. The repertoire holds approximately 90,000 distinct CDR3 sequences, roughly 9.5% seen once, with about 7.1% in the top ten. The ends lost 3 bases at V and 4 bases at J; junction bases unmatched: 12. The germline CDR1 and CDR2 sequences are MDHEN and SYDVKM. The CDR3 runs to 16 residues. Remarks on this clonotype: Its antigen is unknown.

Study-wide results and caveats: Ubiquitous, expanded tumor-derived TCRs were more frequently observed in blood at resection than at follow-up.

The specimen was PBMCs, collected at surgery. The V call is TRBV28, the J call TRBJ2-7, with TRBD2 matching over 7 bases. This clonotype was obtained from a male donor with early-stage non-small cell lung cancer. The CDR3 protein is CASSLEGSGSRYEQYF. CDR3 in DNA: TGTGCCAGCAGTTTGGAGGGTAGCGGGTCACGGTACGAGCAGTACTTC.